The sequence of this T cell receptor (beta chain) was determined in a study of cytomegalovirus exposure and HLA in healthy donors. In the study overall: Clustering assigned 70% to 90% of the roughly 430 genotyped donors to the Caucasian-associated ancestry cluster.

This PCR relied on a set of 60 Vbeta primers and 13 Jbeta primers. Method: immunoSEQ multiplex PCR; TCRdb's copy keeps in-frame clones and lacks some. The top ten hold approximately 0.73% of the sample, which has 160,000 or so clones, 79% seen once. Points from the study as a whole: Some TCR beta chains (164 of them) were listed as cytomegalovirus-associated. Researchers reportedly found TCR beta sequences accurately predicted most subjects' HLA-A and HLA-B alleles.

Germline CDR1 reads SGHNT; CDR2 reads YENEEA. The CDR3 totals 11 residues. Deletions cut 8 bases from V and 0 bases from J, with 5 bases between. Details on this clone: The antigen remains unidentified.

This rearrangement joins TRBV11-3 to TRBJ2-7; D is ambiguous. The sample taken for sequencing was PBMCs. The receptor was isolated from a woman in her thirties or forties in good health and CMV-seronegative. For the CDR3, the DNA is TGTGCCAGCCAGGACTCCTACGAGCAGTACTTC. Amino acid sequence: CASQDSYEQYF.